The 20 T cell receptor beta chains below were found in one sample sequenced in a study of shared clonotypes between healthy human individuals. Sequencing used immunoSEQ multiplex PCR; TCRdb keeps in-frame clones, though not all of them. Here the sample spans around 1,100,000 clones, around 77% being singletons. The sample consisted of memory CD4+ T cells from PBMCs. Subset: CD45RA-negative fraction. The receptors come from a man aged 18 to 30 in good health. Some clones in this sample may be carry-over from other donors' samples.

The DNA of the CDR3 is TGTGCCAGCAGCTCCGGGACAGTTGGCTCTAATCGGTATTTT. Translated: CASSSGTVGSNRYF. The chain has TRBV7-2 and TRBJ2-3; the match to TRBD1 covers 7 bases. CDR1 SGHTA and CDR2 FQGNSA come from the germline V gene. The CDR3 sequence is 14 residues long. Germline trimming cut 4 bases from V and 14 bases from J; bases unmatched to any gene: 15.

The chain employs TRBV7-3 and TRBJ2-1; TRBD2 matches 14 bases. Germline CDR1 is SGHTA and CDR2 is FQGTGA. This CDR3 contains 18 residues. With V trimmed by 0 bases and J by 7 bases, 8 bases remained unmatched. DNA of the CDR3: TGTGCCAGCAGCTTAACTTCCGGGACTAGCGGGAGTAGGAATGAGCAGTTCTTC. Protein sequence: CASSLTSGTSGSRNEQFF.

As to this clone: Distinct nucleotide sequences in the sample also encode this CDR3. The chain carries TRBV18 and TRBJ2-7; possible D gene TRBD2, 5 bases. Germline V CDR1 and CDR2: KGHSH, LQKENI. The CDR3 sequence is 14 residues long. V lost 3 bases to trimming and J lost 1 base, with 10 bases between them. DNA of the CDR3: TGTGCCAGCTCACCCCCCGGGGTATCCTACGAGCAGTACTTC. This encodes CASSPPGVSYEQYF.

This clone appeared once. The V gene is TRBV7-9, the J gene TRBJ1-1, with D perhaps TRBD1 (6 bases). This CDR3 spans 15 amino acids. V dropped 4 bases and J dropped 5 bases, with 17 bases sitting between them. Germline-derived CDR1 and CDR2 are SEHNR and FQNEAQ (reference sequence). The CDR3 bases are TGTGCCAGCAGCTCGCCTAGCGGACAGTTGACTGAAGCTTTCTTT. It is translated as CASSSPSGQLTEAFF.

The chain couples TRBV5-1 to TRBJ1-2; D gene unclear. The CDR3 extends over 17 amino acids. Germline V CDR1 and CDR2: SGHRS, YFSETQ. V was shortened by 0 bases and J by 4 bases, with 19 bases between the two germline ends. In nucleotides, the CDR3 is TGCGCCAGCAGCTTGGGGGAGACACCTGGGTATCGCTATGGCTACACCTTC. Encoded protein: CASSLGETPGYRYGYTF.

The genes are TRBV5-1 and TRBJ2-7; 8 bases fit TRBD2. Germline CDR1 is SGHRS and CDR2 is YFSETQ. The CDR3 consists of 16 residues. The J segment lost 3 bases and the V segment lost 4 bases, leaving 12 bases of the junction unmatched. In DNA form, the CDR3 reads TGCGCCAGCAGCCCGGGAAGCGGGAGCGTCGGCTACGAGCAGTACTTC. This gives the protein CASSPGSGSVGYEQYF.

This sequence joins TRBV9 and TRBJ2-2; D uncertain. The CDR3 extends over 13 amino acids. CDR1 is SGDLS and CDR2 is YYNGEE in the germline V gene. V was shortened by 7 bases and J by 2 bases, with 9 bases between the two germline ends. CDR3 sequence reads: CASSYINTGELFF. The CDR3 DNA is TGTGCCAGCTCATACATTAACACCGGGGAGCTGTTTTTT.

The J gene is TRBJ2-2, the V gene TRBV7-3; 7 bases agree with TRBD2. The junction had 15 bases not matched to a gene; V was cut back by 4 bases and J by 4 bases. The CDR3 covers 18 residues. Germline CDR1 is SGHTA and CDR2 is FQGTGA. CDR3 region: CASSSGLLGHGGTGELFF. Here the CDR3 DNA reads TGTGCCAGCAGCTCGGGACTACTGGGCCACGGGGGCACCGGGGAGCTGTTTTTT.

The chain combines TRBV18 with TRBJ2-1; 9 nucleotides match TRBD1. Germline V gene lookup returns CDR1 KGHSH and CDR2 LQKENI. The CDR3 contains 14 residues. With V trimmed by 6 bases and J by 10 bases, 10 bases remained unmatched. This CDR3 reads CASSPGTGRDEQFF. Here the CDR3 DNA reads TGTGCCAGCTCCCCCGGGACAGGGAGAGACGAGCAGTTCTTC.

This sequence joins TRBV4-3 and TRBJ2-1; TRBD2 matches 8 bases. The CDR3 runs to 15 residues. Germline lookup yields CDR1 LGHNA and CDR2 YSLEER. V lost 0 bases to trimming and J lost 2 bases; unmatched junction nucleotides: 0. The CDR3 region is CASSQEGLAYNEQFF. CDR3 DNA sequence: TGCGCCAGCAGCCAAGAGGGACTAGCCTACAATGAGCAGTTCTTC.

The J gene is TRBJ1-1, the V gene TRBV6-6; 7 positions match TRBD1. The V gene end was trimmed by 7 bases and the J gene end by 4 bases; junction bases not matched to a gene: 6. Germline assignment: CDR1 MNHNY and CDR2 SVGAGI (reference sequence). The CDR3 totals 13 residues. Here the CDR3 DNA reads TGTGCCAGCACCCCCAGGGGGGGCACTGAAGCTTTCTTT. It is translated as CASTPRGGTEAFF.

The chain carries TRBV30 and TRBJ2-1; 15 nucleotides line up with TRBD2. CDR3 length equals 15 residues. V was clipped by 1 base and J by 10 bases; unmatched bases: 5. Germline lookup yields CDR1 GTSNPN and CDR2 SVGIG (reference sequence). The CDR3 protein is CAWSGTSGRAGEQFF. The CDR3 coding sequence is TGTGCCTGGAGTGGGACTAGCGGGAGGGCCGGGGAGCAGTTCTTC.

This clone was observed a single time. The same CDR3 can be traced to other DNA sequences in this sample. V gene TRBV18 combines with J gene TRBJ1-1; possibly TRBD1 for D (5 bases). CDR1 and CDR2 from the germline V gene are KGHSH and LQKENI. The CDR3 totals 12 residues. The V gene lost 6 bases and the J gene lost 1 base, with 6 bases spanning the gap. The CDR3 loop is CASSGGNTEAFF. CDR3 bases: TGTGCCAGCTCCGGGGGGAACACTGAAGCTTTCTTT.

The chain links TRBV11-2 to TRBJ2-5; 8 nucleotides agree with TRBD1. V trimming: 5 bases; J trimming: 5 bases; junction bases outside the gene matches: 10. The CDR3 runs to 15 residues. Germline V lookup: CDR1 SGHAT, CDR2 FQNNGV. CDR3 region: CASSPRTGTEETQYF. Written as DNA, the CDR3 is TGTGCCAGCAGCCCCCGGACAGGGACCGAGGAGACCCAGTACTTC.

At least ten counts were recorded for this clone. The J gene is TRBJ1-3, the V gene TRBV7-2; D is unclear. The CDR3 length is 15 residues. The ends were cut back, 5 bases at V and 6 bases at J, with 17 bases in the middle. The germline V gene has CDR1 SGHTA and CDR2 FQGNSA. CDR3 DNA sequence: TGTGCCAGCAGCCCAAGAAACGCCATCCTAAACACCATATATTTT. Translation gives CASSPRNAILNTIYF.

The V call is TRBV28, the J call TRBJ2-5; no clear D gene. The CDR3 is 11 residues long. The germline V and J ends were trimmed by 5 bases and 3 bases, with 4 bases remaining between them. CDR1 is MDHEN and CDR2 is SYDVKM in the germline V gene. Written as DNA, the CDR3 is TGTGCCAGCAGTCCTAAAGAGACCCAGTACTTC. This gives the protein CASSPKETQYF.

The chain uses TRBV6-1 and TRBJ2-7; D is possibly TRBD2 (5 bases). This CDR3 has 11 residues. The V end lost 5 bases, the J end lost 7 bases, and 9 bases lay between the germline ends. Germline V CDR1 and CDR2: MNHNS, SASEGT. The CDR3 protein is CASSLRREQYF. CDR3 coding DNA: TGTGCCAGCAGTTTACGGAGGGAGCAGTACTTC.

The gene calls are TRBV6-1 and TRBJ1-1, with a weak D call TRBD1 (5 bases). CDR1 and CDR2 (germline): MNHNS, SASEGT. The CDR3 is 11 amino acids. Trimming removed 10 bases at V and 5 bases at J, with 11 bases between. CDR3 in amino acids: CATWGWTEAFF. The CDR3 region has the DNA TGTGCCACCTGGGGGTGGACTGAAGCTTTCTTT.

This clone occurred a few times. CDR3 coding DNA: TGTGCCAGCTCACCCCCGGGGGACCGCGATACGCAGTATTTT. Protein sequence: CASSPPGDRDTQYF. The genes are TRBV18 and TRBJ2-3; weak D call: TRBD2 (6 bases). This CDR3 region has 14 residues. Germline lookup yields CDR1 KGHSH and CDR2 LQKENI. V shed 3 bases and J shed 6 bases, with 13 bases lying between them.

In regard to this clone: The same CDR3 arises from other DNA sequences in this sample as well. The V call is TRBV4-1, the J call TRBJ1-1, with D uncertain. The germline CDR1 and CDR2 sequences are MGHRA and YSYEKL. The V gene lost 0 bases and the J gene lost 2 bases, with 7 bases spanning the gap. CDR3 length: 14 amino acids. As DNA, the CDR3 is TGCGCCAGCAGCCAAGATTGGGTTAACACTGAAGCTTTCTTT. Its translation is CASSQDWVNTEAFF.